These 28 T cell receptor beta chains share one sample of origin, sequenced in a study of cytomegalovirus exposure and HLA in healthy donors. Assay: immunoSEQ multiplex PCR; the TCRdb copy retains only in-frame clones and omits some. The sample lists some 320,000 clones, about nine tenths seen once, with roughly 1.2% in the top ten. The sequenced sample was PBMCs. These receptors were collected from a woman in her twenties or thirties in good health and CMV-seropositive.

CDR3 residues: CAWSPDKLEDIQYF. In DNA, the CDR3 is TGTGCCTGGAGTCCGGACAAATTGGAGGACATTCAGTACTTC. The chain employs TRBV30 and TRBJ2-4, with D perhaps TRBD1 or TRBD2 (5 bases each). Germline assignment: CDR1 GTSNPN and CDR2 SVGIG (reference sequence). Trimming left V 2 bases short and J 8 bases short, with 16 bases between. The CDR3 runs to 14 residues.

This clone was seen more than once but under ten times. The chain employs TRBV7-2 and TRBJ2-1; TRBD2 aligns across 9 bases. After removal of 4 bases from V and 0 bases from J, the junction contained 1 base not matched to a gene. Germline lookup yields CDR1 SGHTA and CDR2 FQGNSA. The CDR3 extends over 15 amino acids. CDR3 sequence (DNA): TGTGCCAGCAGCTCGCGGGAGGGCTCCTACAATGAGCAGTTCTTC. Encoded protein: CASSSREGSYNEQFF.

V is TRBV13 and J is TRBJ2-3, with D possibly TRBD2 on 5 matching bases. Germline assignment: CDR1 PRHDT and CDR2 FYEKMQ (reference sequence). CDR3 length equals 15 residues. The V end was cut by 5 bases, the J end by 4 bases, with 16 bases between. CDR3 loop: CASSLPRLAADTQYF. Written as DNA, the CDR3 is TGTGCCAGCAGCCTCCCACGGCTAGCTGCAGATACGCAGTATTTT.

The chain carries TRBV19 and TRBJ2-1; D is unclear. The CDR3 is made up of 15 amino acids. Trimming left V 6 bases short and J 5 bases short, with 17 bases between. The germline CDR1 and CDR2 sequences are LNHDA and SQIVND (reference sequence). The CDR3 DNA follows: TGTGCCAGTAGGCGGACCGGTCGGACCCACAATGAGCAGTTCTTC. Amino acids: CASRRTGRTHNEQFF.

The rearrangement links TRBV5-1 to TRBJ2-1, with 11 positions matching TRBD2. V lost 4 bases, J lost 4 bases, and 7 bases stayed unmatched. Looked up from germline, CDR1 is SGHRS and CDR2 is YFSETQ. This CDR3 region has 16 residues. The CDR3 is CASSPPGLAEYNEQFF. The CDR3 DNA follows: TGCGCCAGCAGCCCACCGGGACTAGCGGAGTACAATGAGCAGTTCTTC. Full variable domain (remainder filled in from reference TRBV5-1 and TRBJ2-1): KAGVTQTPRYLIKTRGQQVTLSCSPISGHRSVSWYQQTPGQGLQFLFEYFSETQRNKGNFPGRFSGRQFSNSRSEMNVSTLELGDSALYLCASSPPGLAEYNEQFFGPGTRLTVL.

This clone was seen a single time. The V gene is TRBV6-5, the J gene TRBJ2-5; D perhaps matches TRBD2 (6 bases). Trimming pared 2 bases from V and 11 bases from J, leaving 12 bases between. Germline lookup yields CDR1 MNHEY and CDR2 SVGAGI. This CDR3 has 12 amino acids. The CDR3 here is CASSYVGGAQYF. DNA for the CDR3: TGTGCCAGCAGTTACGTTGGAGGGGCTCAGTACTTC.

V usage is TRBV6-1 and J usage is TRBJ1-5, with no clear D. V lost 7 bases to trimming and J lost 4 bases, with 11 bases between them. The germline V gene encodes CDR1 MNHNS and CDR2 SASEGT. CDR3 size: 13 residues. CDR3 sequence: CASTPRENQPQHF. The CDR3 DNA is TGTGCCAGCACCCCCCGGGAGAATCAGCCCCAGCATTTT.

The DNA of the CDR3 is TGTGCCAGCAGCTTAGACAGGAATTCCTACAATGAGCAGTTCTTC. Translating gives CASSLDRNSYNEQFF. The chain joins TRBV7-6 to TRBJ2-1, with TRBD1 as a possible D gene (5 bases). The CDR3 consists of 15 residues. CDR1 is SGHVS, CDR2 FNYEAQ, per germline. V dropped 1 base and J dropped 1 base, with 8 bases sitting between them. Complete variable domain (other parts from reference TRBV7-6 and TRBJ2-1): GAGVSQSPRYKVTKRGQDVALRCDPISGHVSLYWYRQALGQGPEFLTYFNYEAQQDKSGLPNDRFSAERPEGSISTLTIQRTEQRDSAMYRCASSLDRNSYNEQFFGPGTRLTVL.

In nucleotides, the CDR3 is TGTGCCAGCAGCTTCCAGCGGGGTTACAATGAGCAGTTCTTC. As protein: CASSFQRGYNEQFF. The J gene is TRBJ2-1, the V gene TRBV5-6; 7 nucleotides match TRBD2. Trimming at V came to 2 bases and at J to 4 bases, leaving 3 bases not matched to a gene. The germline gives CDR1 SGHDT, CDR2 YYEEEE. The CDR3 is 14 residues long.

The CDR3 reads CSAYRLAGYNEQFF. CDR3 in DNA: TGCAGCGCCTATAGACTAGCGGGGTACAATGAGCAGTTCTTC. The chain joins TRBV29-1 to TRBJ2-1; 11 bases map to TRBD2. The CDR3 is made up of 14 amino acids. The germline gives CDR1 SQVTM, CDR2 ANQGSEA. V was clipped by 7 bases and J by 4 bases; unmatched bases: 6.

The rearrangement joins TRBV28 to TRBJ1-5; D uncertain. Germline CDR1 and CDR2: MDHEN and SYDVKM. The CDR3 length is 12 residues. V gave up 8 bases and J gave up 2 bases, with 7 bases separating them. The CDR3: CASRVRNQPQHF. In DNA, the CDR3 is TGTGCCAGCCGTGTCCGCAATCAGCCCCAGCATTTT.

This clone was observed once. The V and J genes are TRBV6-5 and TRBJ2-5, with no clear D. The CDR3 totals 13 residues. With 2 bases removed from V and 1 base from J, the gap between germline ends came to 5 bases. Germline CDR1 is MNHEY and CDR2 is SVGAGI. Written as DNA, the CDR3 is TGTGCCAGCAGTTACGACTTCCAAGAGACCCAGTACTTC. Translated, it gives CASSYDFQETQYF.

This sequence joins TRBV7-9 and TRBJ1-5, with D unclear. The V gene lost 1 base and the J gene lost 7 bases, with 11 bases spanning the gap. CDR3 length equals 14 residues. CDR1 and CDR2 from the germline V gene are SEHNR and FQNEAQ (reference sequence). The CDR3: CASSLVDDGQPQHF. As DNA, the CDR3 is TGTGCCAGCAGCTTAGTGGACGACGGGCAGCCCCAGCATTTT. Full variable domain (missing parts from reference TRBV7-9 and TRBJ1-5): DTGVSQNPRHKITKRGQNVTFRCDPISEHNRLYWYRQTLGQGPEFLTYFQNEAQLEKSRLLSDRFSAERPKGSFSTLEIQRTEQGDSAMYLCASSLVDDGQPQHFGDGTRLSIL.

V usage is TRBV4-3 and J usage is TRBJ2-7; D possibly matches TRBD1 or TRBD2 (5 bases each). CDR1 is LGHNA and CDR2 is YSLEER in the germline V gene. Trimming took off 0 bases at V and 4 bases at J, with 13 bases between the two ends. The CDR3 loop spans 15 amino acids. The CDR3, as DNA: TGCGCCAGCAGCCAAGATGGGGGAGCGGTTTACGAGCAGTACTTC. Amino acid sequence: CASSQDGGAVYEQYF.

The gene calls are TRBV7-2 and TRBJ1-1, with a possible D match to TRBD1 (6 bases). The V end lost 5 bases, the J end lost 4 bases, and 14 bases lay between the germline ends. This CDR3 spans 14 amino acids. Germline V lookup: CDR1 SGHTA, CDR2 FQGNSA. In DNA, the CDR3 is TGTGCCAGCAGCCCCAGGGCCAGGGGCACTGAAGCTTTCTTT. This gives the protein CASSPRARGTEAFF.

The J gene is TRBJ2-1, the V gene TRBV15; 7 bases line up with TRBD2. The CDR3 runs to 15 residues. The J segment lost 3 bases and the V segment lost 2 bases, leaving 4 bases of the junction unmatched. In germline, CDR1 is LNHNV, CDR2 YYDKDF (reference sequence). The CDR3 region has the DNA TGTGCCACCAGCAGAAGGACTAGTAACTACAATGAGCAGTTCTTC. Translation: CATSRRTSNYNEQFF.

This clone was picked up a small number of times. The rearrangement links TRBV4-3 to TRBJ1-1, with unresolved D. V gave up 3 bases and J gave up 1 base, with 6 bases separating them. The CDR3 extends over 13 amino acids. Germline V CDR1 and CDR2: LGHNA, YSLEER. In DNA, the CDR3 is TGCGCCAGCAGCCAGAGCGGGAACACTGAAGCTTTCTTT. Protein: CASSQSGNTEAFF.

The chain carries TRBV30 and TRBJ1-1, with D unresolved. The CDR3 has 12 amino acids. V was pared by 2 bases and J by 10 bases, with 14 bases between. Germline lookup yields CDR1 GTSNPN and CDR2 SVGIG (reference sequence). CDR3 region: CAWSSTDGGAFF. In nucleotides, the CDR3 is TGTGCCTGGAGTTCCACAGACGGCGGAGCTTTCTTT.

V is TRBV19 and J is TRBJ1-5, with D unclear. CDR1 and CDR2 from the germline V gene are LNHDA and SQIVND (reference sequence). This CDR3 region has 15 residues. V shed 3 bases and J shed 0 bases, with 9 bases lying between them. In nucleotides, the CDR3 is TGTGCCAGTAGTATCGGGATTTATAGCAATCAGCCCCAGCATTTT. The encoded protein is CASSIGIYSNQPQHF.

The CDR3 DNA reads TGTGCCAGCAGCTTAGAATGGGGATATGGCAATCAGCCCCAGCATTTT. Protein: CASSLEWGYGNQPQHF. The chain links TRBV7-2 to TRBJ1-5; D is uncertain. Trimming pared 1 base from V and 2 bases from J, leaving 12 bases between. The CDR3 length is 16 residues. The germline gives CDR1 SGHTA, CDR2 FQGNSA.

In its sample, this clone was seen a few times. The J gene is TRBJ1-3, the V gene TRBV5-1, with D possibly being TRBD1 (5 bases). V was clipped by 4 bases and J by 1 base, with 15 bases between them. The CDR3 length is 16 residues. Germline assignment: CDR1 SGHRS and CDR2 YFSETQ. The CDR3 is CASSPTGTASGNTIYF. CDR3 nucleotide sequence: TGCGCCAGCAGCCCTACGGGGACGGCTTCTGGAAACACCATATATTTT.

The gene calls are TRBV30 and TRBJ2-1; 8 nucleotides match TRBD1. The CDR3 has 18 amino acids. V lost 2 bases and J lost 0; bases outside the gene matches: 12. Germline lookup yields CDR1 GTSNPN and CDR2 SVGIG (reference sequence). CDR3 nucleotides: TGTGCCTGGAGTACGACAGGGGACATTTTAAGCTCCTACAATGAGCAGTTCTTC. Amino acid sequence: CAWSTTGDILSSYNEQFF.

The chain couples TRBV18 to TRBJ2-7; D is perhaps TRBD1 or TRBD2 (6 bases each). Trimming left V 2 bases short and J 4 bases short, with 15 bases between. CDR3 length equals 15 residues. The germline V gene encodes CDR1 KGHSH and CDR2 LQKENI. The CDR3 DNA reads as TGTGCCAGCTCACCAGATGGGGGGCTACTTTACGAGCAGTACTTC. Amino acid sequence: CASSPDGGLLYEQYF.

The chain combines TRBV5-1 with TRBJ1-4; D unclear. The CDR3 has 13 amino acids. In germline, CDR1 is SGHRS, CDR2 YFSETQ. V lost 6 bases and J 0 bases, leaving 6 bases between the germline ends. The CDR3 is CASKEATNEKLFF. The CDR3 nucleotides read TGCGCCAGCAAAGAGGCAACTAATGAAAAACTGTTTTTT.

The CDR3 loop reads CASSSAGYVTGELFF. DNA of the CDR3: TGTGCCAGCAGCTCGGCAGGGTATGTCACCGGGGAGCTGTTTTTT. V usage is TRBV7-8 and J usage is TRBJ2-2; D is possibly TRBD1 (5 bases). Trimming took off 4 bases at V and 4 bases at J, with 13 bases between the two ends. The CDR3 runs to 15 residues. In germline, CDR1 is SGHVS, CDR2 FQNEAQ. Supplemented by reference TRBV7-8 and TRBJ2-2, the full variable domain reads GAGVSQSPRYKVAKRGQDVALRCDPISGHVSLFWYQQALGQGPEFLTYFQNEAQLDKSGLPSDRFFAERPEGSVSTLKIQRTQQEDSAVYLCASSSAGYVTGELFFGEGSRLTVL.

The chain is built from TRBV9 and TRBJ2-7; 13 nucleotides match TRBD2. This CDR3 has 17 residues. Trimming removed 3 bases from V and 0 bases from J; junction bases left unmatched: 6. The germline gives CDR1 SGDLS, CDR2 YYNGEE. DNA for the CDR3: TGTGCCAGCAGCGGGACTAGCGGGAGCCGCAGCTCCTACGAGCAGTACTTC. It codes for CASSGTSGSRSSYEQYF.

The chain couples TRBV7-9 to TRBJ1-3; D is ambiguous. This CDR3 has 16 amino acids. From germline, CDR1 is SEHNR and CDR2 FQNEAQ (reference sequence). The V end was cut by 1 base, the J end by 0 bases, with 10 bases between. Here the CDR3 DNA reads TGTGCCAGCAGCTTAGGTCAGACCCGCTCTGGAAACACCATATATTTT. Residues: CASSLGQTRSGNTIYF.

The chain employs TRBV7-6 and TRBJ2-1; 16 positions agree with TRBD2. V lost 1 base, J lost 6 bases, and 3 bases stayed unmatched. Per the germline V gene, CDR1 is SGHVS and CDR2 is FNYEAQ. The CDR3 is 17 amino acids. CDR3 sequence reads: CASSLEGLAGGSNEQFF. CDR3 sequence (DNA): TGTGCCAGCAGCTTAGAGGGACTAGCGGGAGGGAGCAATGAGCAGTTCTTC.